This record covers a single TCR beta chain. Its target is not known. The data were obtained in a study of cytomegalovirus exposure and HLA in healthy donors. Study-level results: Confirmation was obtained in vitro that a few CMV-associated chains are specific for CMV antigens.

CDR1 SGHNT and CDR2 YENEEA come from the germline V gene. The CDR3 contains 15 residues. The V and J ends lost 5 bases and 4 bases, in that order; junction bases with no gene match: 6. This PCR relied on a set of 60 Vbeta primers and 13 Jbeta primers. Assay: immunoSEQ multiplex PCR; the TCRdb copy retains only in-frame clones and omits some. The sample records about 79,000 clones, 65% to 70% being singletons. The chain joins TRBV11-3 to TRBJ2-3; 10 nucleotides match TRBD1. Source material: PBMCs. This receptor was obtained from a woman aged 45-60 years in good health and CMV-seropositive. The CDR3 here is CASSARDRGPDTQYF. CDR3 DNA sequence: TGTGCCAGCAGCGCCCGGGACAGGGGTCCAGATACGCAGTATTTT.